This TCR beta chain came from a study of T cell responses to AZD1222 COVID-19 vaccine. Study at large: Recipients boosted at about 4 weeks or about 12 weeks are pooled.

General observations from the study: Seropositivity was recorded at baseline in only 5 or 6 AZD1222 recipients. Following two doses of AZD1222, Spike-specific TCR breadth and depth rose.

Assay: immunoSEQ multiplex PCR; the TCRdb copy retains only in-frame clones and omits some. The table shows 150,000 or so clones, with 89% occurring only once. The CDR3 covers 11 residues. The V gene's germline CDR1 is GTSNPN and CDR2 SVGIG (reference sequence). Trimming shortened V by 1 base and J by 4 bases, and 3 bases separated the two germline ends. In the case of this clone: Its specificity is not known.

V gene TRBV30 combines with J gene TRBJ2-3; D gene uncertain. Source: peripheral blood, taken on day 0 of AZD1222 vaccination. The receptor comes from an adult in good health. Written as DNA, the CDR3 is TGTGCCTGGAGTGCCCCAGATACGCAGTATTTT. Its protein product is CAWSAPDTQYF. The entire variable domain, with the rest obtained from reference TRBV30 and TRBJ2-3, is as follows: SQTIHQWPATLVQPVGSPLSLECTVEGTSNPNLYWYRQAAGRGLQLLFYSVGIGQISSEVPQNLSASRPQDRQFILSSKKLLLSDSGFYLCAWSAPDTQYFGPGTRLTVL.